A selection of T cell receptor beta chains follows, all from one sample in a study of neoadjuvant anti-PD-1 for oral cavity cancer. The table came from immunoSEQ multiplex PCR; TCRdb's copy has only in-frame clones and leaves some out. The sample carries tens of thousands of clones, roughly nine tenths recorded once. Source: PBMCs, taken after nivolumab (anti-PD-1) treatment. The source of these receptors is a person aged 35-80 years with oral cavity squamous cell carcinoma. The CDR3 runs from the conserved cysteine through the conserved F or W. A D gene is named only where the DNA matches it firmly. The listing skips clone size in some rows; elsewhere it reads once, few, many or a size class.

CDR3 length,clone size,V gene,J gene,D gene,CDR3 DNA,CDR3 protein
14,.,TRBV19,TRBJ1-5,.,TGTGCCAGTAGTATAGGACAGAGCAATCAGCCCCAGCATTTT,CASSIGQSNQPQHF
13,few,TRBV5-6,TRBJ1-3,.,TGTGCCAGCAGCCCCCCAGTAGGAAACACCATATATTTT,CASSPPVGNTIYF
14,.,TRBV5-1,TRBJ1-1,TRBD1,TGCGCCAGCAGCCCGGGACAGGGGGGGACTGAAGCTTTCTTT,CASSPGQGGTEAFF
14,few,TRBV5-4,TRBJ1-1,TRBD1,TGTGCCAGCAGCGATTGGGACAGGTACACTGAAGCTTTCTTT,CASSDWDRYTEAFF
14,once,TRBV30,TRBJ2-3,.,TGTGCCTGGAGAATGTGGGGGAAGACAGATACGCAGTATTTT,CAWRMWGKTDTQYF
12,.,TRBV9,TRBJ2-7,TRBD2,TGTGCCAGCAGCGCGGGGGGTCGCGAGCAGTACTTC,CASSAGGREQYF
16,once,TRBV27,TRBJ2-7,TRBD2,TGTGCCAGCAGTTTATCCGGAGCTAGCGGGAGCTACGAGCAGTACTTC,CASSLSGASGSYEQYF
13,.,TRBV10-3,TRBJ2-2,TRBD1,TGTGCCACCTGGACAGGGAACACCGGGGAGCTGTTTTTT,CATWTGNTGELFF
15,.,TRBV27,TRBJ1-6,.,TGTGCCAGCAGTCTAGACGACGTGGGCGCTTCACCCCTCCACTTT,CASSLDDVGASPLHF
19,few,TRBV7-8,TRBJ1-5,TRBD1,TGTGCCAGCAGCTTAGCGGGCAGGGGGCGCGGACGGTCCAATCAGCCCCAGCATTTT,CASSLAGRGRGRSNQPQHF
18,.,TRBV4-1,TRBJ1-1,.,TGCGCCAGCAGCCAGAGATGGGGGAGGGACACCCAGAACACTGAAGCTTTCTTT,CASSQRWGRDTQNTEAFF
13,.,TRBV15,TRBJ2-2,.,TGTGCCACCAGCAGAGTAGATACCGGGGAGCTGTTTTTT,CATSRVDTGELFF
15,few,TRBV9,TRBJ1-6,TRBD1,TGTGCCAGCAGCGGACAGGGGGCCAATAATTCACCCCTCCACTTT,CASSGQGANNSPLHF
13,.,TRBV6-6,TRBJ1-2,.,TGTGCCAGCAGACTACAGGAGAACTATGGCTACACCTTC,CASRLQENYGYTF
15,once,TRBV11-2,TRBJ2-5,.,TGTGCCAGCAGCCCCTCGACAGGGAGGCAAGAGACCCAGTACTTC,CASSPSTGRQETQYF
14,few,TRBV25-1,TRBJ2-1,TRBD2,TGTGCCAGCAGTAGCGGGAGAGCGTACAATGAGCAGTTCTTC,CASSSGRAYNEQFF